This entry describes one T cell receptor beta chain. The specificity of this receptor is unknown. No base quality information exists; no much larger clone differs at one position. Stable Graves' hyperthyroidism was defined as the absence of progression to ophthalmopathy over 18 months of follow-up. Hyperthyroidism patients were aged 18 to 65 years and newly diagnosed, with disease duration of less than 2 months. Patients with uncontrolled infections, other autoimmune diseases, pregnancy or lactation were excluded. Diagnoses were based on clinical symptoms, serum thyroxine and TRAb, thyroid ultrasound and orbital computed tomography. PBMCs were separated from about 10 ml of fresh peripheral blood using Ficoll-Paque density gradient centrifugation. Total RNA was extracted using Trizol reagent, and RNA quality was assessed on an Agilent 2100 Bioanalyzer. The entry originates in a study of T cells in Graves' hyperthyroidism and ophthalmopathy (dated by TCRdb to the late 2010s). About the full investigation: Peripheral blood samples were taken at initial diagnosis, before any treatment was given. After blood sampling, hyperthyroidism patients were treated with methimazole at a starting dose of 30 mg daily, and ophthalmopathy patients were treated with high-dose intravenous methylprednisolone. The study also compared thyroid tissue and blood T-cell repertoires from 5 to 7 Graves' hyperthyroidism patients. Whether ophthalmopathy could be predicted prospectively was tested in an independent validation cohort made up of 18 hyperthyroidism patients plus 17 patients who later progressed to ophthalmopathy. For training and testing, the 100 or so patients in the discovery cohort were randomly divided in a 7:3 ratio. According to the paper, TCR Vbeta CDR3 sequencing was carried out on roughly 130 peripheral blood samples, which came from 40 to 45 ophthalmopathy, fewer than 80 hyperthyroidism and around 17 progressor patients. A discovery cohort of fewer than 110 patients, about 44 with Graves' ophthalmopathy and 55 to 60 with stable Graves' hyperthyroidism, was used to find distinguishing TCR V-J signatures. Results the study describes overall, beyond this receptor: In validation, the model predicted progression to ophthalmopathy a median of roughly six months before onset, with roughly 70% sensitivity and roughly 73% specificity. Sample size was not statistically predetermined, and blinding of investigators to group allocation was not performed. Most expanded thyroid clonotypes (frequency above 0.001) were also found in blood, which suggests that blood repertoires may mirror thyroid immune responses. Ophthalmopathy was separated from stable hyperthyroidism by a 13 V-J signature model, with approximately 86% sensitivity and about 81% specificity obtained in cross-validation and 80%/75% obtained in testing.

The TCR beta CDR3 regions were amplified from RNA transcripts. For the first round of RT-PCR on the TCR CDR3, the HTBI primer set was used together with the Qiagen OneStep RT-PCR kit. The libraries were constructed in a second round of multiplex PCR and then size-selected and purified. Paired-end sequencing of the libraries was performed with 100 bp reads on an Illumina HiSeq2000. The study's own analysis went as follows. SOAPnuke was used to process the raw data, with reads discarded if the reads contained adapters or uncalled bases, had a mean Phred below 15, or lacked an exact constant-primer or identifier match. COPE v1.2.5 was used to merge the high-quality paired reads, and each unique nucleotide sequence was defined as a clonotype. Clonotypes were aligned to IMGT TRBV, TRBD and TRBJ reference segments using MiTCR v1.1. Analysis was restricted to V-J combinations with a frequency above 0.0001, which covered roughly 99% of repertoires. A TCS score was defined as the ratio of F50 (clonal expansion) to E x V (chaos), with BLOSUM62-based TCRdist applied between CDR3 peptides within each V-J. Welch's t-statistics and random forest reduced approximately 520 V-J features to fewer than 15, which were used in a naive Bayes classifier (R e1071). The Morisita-Horn index was used to measure how similar the thyroid and blood repertoires were. The raw public data were reprocessed by TCRdb itself: fastp quality trimming at Q25, MiXCR clonotype calling, in-frame beta chains only. Entries that share a CDR3 protein sequence are merged under the most common genes and DNA. Clone size and V and J calls follow TCRdb, not the original study. Within this sample are roughly 100,000 distinct CDR3 sequences, with 45% to 50% of them counted one time only. The ten most abundant clones make up 26% of the sample.

Sequencing used blood. The clonotype was recovered from a man aged 35-49 years with Graves' hyperthyroidism.

The CDR3 protein sequence reads: CSARGVSGYTDTQYF. The sequenced DNA is TGCAGTGCTAGGGGGGTTAGCGGGTACACAGATACGCAGTATTTT. Recombination connected TRBV20-1 to TRBJ2-3, with 7 central nucleotides matching TRBD2. Unmatched junction bases come to 8, with V trimmed by 3 bases and J by 2 bases. The germline V gene (reference sequence) supplies CDR1 DFQATT and CDR2 SNEGSKA. Its CDR3 holds 15 amino acids, cysteine through phenylalanine. The kept DNA is CDR3 alone, 45 bases in frame from the first base.